The rows below give T cell receptor beta chains drawn from one sample of a study of control samples from healthy donors and cancer patients. The repertoire was sequenced with immunoSEQ multiplex PCR; TCRdb's copy has only in-frame clones and lacks some. The repertoire holds around 110,000 clones, with roughly nine tenths as singletons. The sample was PBMCs. The source is a woman aged 45 to 65 with colorectal cancer. CDR3s include the opening cysteine and the closing phenylalanine or tryptophan. Fields, in order: V gene, D gene, J gene, clone size, CDR3 length, CDR3 protein, CDR3 DNA. A D gene is named only where the DNA matches it firmly. Expanded clones get a size class; other rows say once, few or many, or leave the size out.

V gene: TRBV30; D gene: .; J gene: TRBJ2-7; clone size: .; CDR3 length: 12; CDR3 protein: CAWGRGLGEQYF; CDR3 DNA: TGTGCCTGGGGTAGGGGTTTAGGCGAGCAGTACTTC
V gene: TRBV18; D gene: TRBD1; J gene: TRBJ1-5; clone size: .; CDR3 length: 18; CDR3 protein: CASSPQGMRQGRIQPQHF; CDR3 DNA: TGTGCCAGCTCACCCCAGGGTATGCGACAGGGGCGGATTCAGCCCCAGCATTTT
V gene: TRBV4-1; D gene: .; J gene: TRBJ2-5; clone size: .; CDR3 length: 14; CDR3 protein: CASSHPGLLETQYF; CDR3 DNA: TGCGCCAGCAGCCACCCCGGGCTTCTCGAGACCCAGTACTTC
V gene: TRBV20-1; D gene: .; J gene: TRBJ2-7; clone size: .; CDR3 length: 11; CDR3 protein: CSASLRTEQYF; CDR3 DNA: TGCAGTGCTAGCCTTCGTACCGAGCAGTACTTC
V gene: TRBV6-5; D gene: .; J gene: TRBJ2-5; clone size: .; CDR3 length: 15; CDR3 protein: CASSPSTVNQETQYF; CDR3 DNA: TGTGCCAGCAGTCCCTCGACAGTCAACCAAGAGACCCAGTACTTC
V gene: TRBV3-1/TRBV3-2; D gene: .; J gene: TRBJ1-6; clone size: .; CDR3 length: 14; CDR3 protein: CASSQDFGNSPLHF; CDR3 DNA: TGTGCCAGCAGCCAAGATTTCGGTAATTCACCCCTCCACTTT
V gene: TRBV19; D gene: .; J gene: TRBJ1-2; clone size: .; CDR3 length: 14; CDR3 protein: CASRTLAGLNGYTF; CDR3 DNA: TGTGCCAGTAGAACCCTGGCAGGACTAAATGGCTACACCTTC
V gene: TRBV7-9; D gene: TRBD1; J gene: TRBJ1-1; clone size: .; CDR3 length: 13; CDR3 protein: CASSLAGTGLPFF; CDR3 DNA: TGTGCCAGCAGCTTAGCGGGGACAGGGCTGCCTTTCTTT
V gene: TRBV28; D gene: TRBD2; J gene: TRBJ2-7; clone size: .; CDR3 length: 16; CDR3 protein: CASTLRPGLAGGEQYF; CDR3 DNA: TGTGCCAGCACCCTCCGACCGGGACTAGCGGGAGGCGAGCAGTACTTC
V gene: TRBV28; D gene: TRBD1; J gene: TRBJ2-5; clone size: .; CDR3 length: 15; CDR3 protein: CASSYRTGGVETQYF; CDR3 DNA: TGTGCCAGCAGTTATAGGACAGGGGGCGTGGAGACCCAGTACTTC
V gene: TRBV6-1; D gene: .; J gene: TRBJ1-6; clone size: .; CDR3 length: 11; CDR3 protein: CASSEFSPLHF; CDR3 DNA: TGTGCCAGCAGTGAATTTTCACCCCTCCACTTT
V gene: TRBV7-9; D gene: .; J gene: TRBJ1-6; clone size: .; CDR3 length: 16; CDR3 protein: CASSLPDRHLRSPLHF; CDR3 DNA: TGTGCCAGCAGCTTACCCGACAGGCACCTCCGATCACCCCTCCACTTT
V gene: TRBV21-1; D gene: .; J gene: TRBJ2-7; clone size: .; CDR3 length: 15; CDR3 protein: CASNPLAGETYEQYF; CDR3 DNA: TGTGCCAGCAACCCTCTAGCGGGAGAGACCTACGAGCAGTACTTC
V gene: TRBV6-5; D gene: .; J gene: TRBJ2-2; clone size: .; CDR3 length: 14; CDR3 protein: CASSNRQDTGELFF; CDR3 DNA: TGTGCCAGCTCAAACCGCCAGGACACCGGGGAGCTGTTTTTT
V gene: TRBV12-3/TRBV12-4; D gene: .; J gene: TRBJ2-7; clone size: once; CDR3 length: 13; CDR3 protein: CASSFIGQGEQYF; CDR3 DNA: TGTGCCAGCAGTTTCATTGGCCAGGGGGAGCAGTACTTC
V gene: TRBV5-5; D gene: .; J gene: TRBJ1-1; clone size: .; CDR3 length: 15; CDR3 protein: CASSPPSWKNTEAFF; CDR3 DNA: TGTGCCAGCAGCCCGCCATCGTGGAAGAACACTGAAGCTTTCTTT